This TCR beta chain was recovered during a study of blood T cell repertoires in COVID-19. The overall study: Italy, Spain and the United States were the sources of the convalescent and acute COVID-19 samples.

CDR1 and CDR2 (germline): MDHEN, SYDVKM. The CDR3 consists of 15 residues. The ends were cut back, 3 bases at V and 4 bases at J, with 15 bases in the middle. The protocol was immunoSEQ multiplex PCR, while the TCRdb copy is restricted to in-frame clones and leaves out a portion. The table has about 160,000 clones, 70% to 85% seen once. This clone was detected once. This TCR was sampled from an older man with COVID-19, enrolled during active disease. The V call is TRBV28, the J call TRBJ1-2; D gene unclear. The sample consisted of peripheral blood. CDR3 sequence (DNA): TGTGCCAGCAGTTTGAGTCAGCAGGTCGTCTATGGCTACACCTTC. This encodes CASSLSQQVVYGYTF.